These T cell receptor beta chains were read from a single sample in a study of blood T cell repertoires in COVID-19. Sequenced by immunoSEQ multiplex PCR; TCRdb stores in-frame clones only, minus some. The sample comprises almost 350,000 clones, roughly 89% of which are singletons, and 3.9% rests with the top ten. The material sequenced was peripheral blood. All receptors come from a woman in her sixties with COVID-19, enrolled during active disease. CDR3s include the opening cysteine and the closing phenylalanine or tryptophan. The size entry is marked missing in some rows and otherwise reads once, few, many or a size class.

abundance	v_gene	CDR3aa
-	TRBV5-1	CASSLGQATDTQYF
-	TRBV6-1	CASSEEGFQGLYGYTF
-	TRBV7-9	CASSPQGLNTEAFF
-	TRBV6-5	CASKRTGDHSPLHF
-	TRBV5-4	CASSYRGANTEAFF
-	TRBV5-1	CASSSRDSLGEETQYF
-	TRBV4-1	CASRDRGGTDTQYF
-	TRBV28	CASSPLGRVKGTEAFF
-	TRBV5-1	CASSSGVQETQYF
-	TRBV4-1	CASSQDWRDGYGYTF
-	TRBV27	CASSLGTGGSQPQHF
-	TRBV18	CASSPRVGLGTEAFF
-	TRBV5-5	CASSFSWQGTYGYTF
-	TRBV5-1	CASSSGRRETQYF
-	TRBV5-1	CASTGSFLAGGSQETQYF
once	TRBV5-1	CASSRTSGGASTDTQYF
-	TRBV6-6	CASSRTGQNYGYTF
-	TRBV29-1	CSVRWRRGETGELFF
-	TRBV5-6	CASSRRTPQGNQPQHF
-	TRBV7-3	CASSLTRSGAETQYF
-	TRBV28	CASSSPQGGNEKLFF
-	TRBV6-6	CASSPGQESSYNSPLHF
-	TRBV2	CASSSEGFNNEQFF
once	TRBV18	CASSEQGFNTIYF
-	TRBV18	CASSPGQTNYGYTF
-	TRBV2	CASSWTGANNQPQHF
-	TRBV19	CASSIFSEGNQPQHF
few	TRBV18	CASSPPGARGQGGTKNIQYF
once	TRBV7-3	CASSPYGGLNTDTQYF
once	TRBV7-9	CASSLVWQASGNTIYF
-	TRBV5-1	CASSLFAGAYNEQFF
-	TRBV19	CASSGLSTDTQYF
-	TRBV5-1	CASSPARTGRVRNTEAFF
-	TRBV2	CASSEAGREGGYTF
-	TRBV7-9	CASSADSEMGRRRF
-	TRBV6-6	CASSPRGSDTEAFF
-	TRBV5-1	CASSLVSGGTYEQYF
-	TRBV11-2	CASGNRDHQETQYF
few	TRBV29-1	CSVRGETQYF
-	TRBV3-1/TRBV3-2	CASSLSPPRAGYEQYF
-	TRBV7-8	CASSLEGPTYGYTF
-	TRBV5-1	CASSLRPGDGYTF